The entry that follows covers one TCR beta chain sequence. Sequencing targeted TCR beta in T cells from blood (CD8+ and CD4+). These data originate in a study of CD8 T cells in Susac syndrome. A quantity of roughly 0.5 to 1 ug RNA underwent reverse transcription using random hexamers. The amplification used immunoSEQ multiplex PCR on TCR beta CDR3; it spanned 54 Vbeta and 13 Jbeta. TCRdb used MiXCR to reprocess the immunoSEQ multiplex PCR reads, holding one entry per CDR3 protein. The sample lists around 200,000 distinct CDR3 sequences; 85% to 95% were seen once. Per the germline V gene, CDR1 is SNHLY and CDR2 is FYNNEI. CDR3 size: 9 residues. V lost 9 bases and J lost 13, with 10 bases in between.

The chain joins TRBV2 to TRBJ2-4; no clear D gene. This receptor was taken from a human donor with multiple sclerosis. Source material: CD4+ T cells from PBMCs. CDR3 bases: TGTGCCAGTCCCGAGGAGCAGTACTTC. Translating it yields CASPEEQYF.